This T cell receptor (beta chain) was recorded in a study of T-cell memory formation after mild COVID-19. Findings and limits, study-wide: Largely, contracting CD4+ clones fell within CM and EM, and contracting CD8+ clones within EMRA. CD4+ bias marked clones expanding day 15 to 37, unlike balanced contracting clones.

Notes on this clonotype: The antigen is undetermined.

Each CDR3 protein is one row after TCRdb ran MiXCR on the 5' RACE reads. Found here are about 110,000 distinct CDR3 sequences, 22% of them singletons; the top ten hold around 40%. This clonotype was sampled from a man younger than 30 who had mild COVID-19 (a few samples of this study predate the infection). Cell type and time point are not known. The sample was PBMCs or a T cell subset sorted from them (not recorded which).

The CDR3 DNA is TGCAGCGTTGAAGGTGGAGCGGGACAGCACACAGATACGCAGTATTTT. Its protein product is CSVEGGAGQHTDTQYF. V and J are TRBV29-1 and TRBJ2-3; D possibly uses TRBD1 or TRBD2 (7 bases each). In germline, CDR1 is SQVTM, CDR2 ANQGSEA. The V end was cut by 1 base, the J end by 2 bases, with 16 bases between. This CDR3 contains 16 residues.